The source of this T cell receptor beta chain is a study of cytomegalovirus exposure and HLA in healthy donors. The germline gives CDR1 SEHNR, CDR2 FQNEAQ (reference sequence). Trimming cost V 5 bases and J 7 bases; bases outside gene matches: 10. The CDR3 contains 14 residues. The primer mix had 60 Vbeta and 13 Jbeta primers. TCRdb's table, derived via immunoSEQ multiplex PCR, lists solely in-frame clones and lacks some. The sample has some 220,000 clones, about 80% seen once. Study results and limitations: Upon later analysis, HLA-associated TCR beta chains proved more clonally expanded than other, equally common chains. As was reported, the HLA-A and HLA-B alleles of most subjects were accurately predicted from TCR beta sequences. The authors excluded some V segments, including TRBV6-2 and TRBV6-3, as indistinguishable. Across all donors, roughly uniform sequencing depth was an assumption of the presence/absence analyses.

Of note for this clone: Its cognate antigen is unknown.

The material sequenced was PBMCs. The TCR comes from a woman in her thirties or forties in good health and CMV-seronegative. The V and J genes are TRBV7-9 and TRBJ1-2; TRBD1 agrees at 7 bases. The CDR3 is CASSPGQRMSGYTF. The CDR3 bases are TGTGCCAGCAGCCCGGGACAGCGAATGAGTGGCTACACCTTC.